This TCR beta chain emerged from a study of CD8 T cells in ankylosing spondylitis. Notes on the study in general: Among TCR beta sequences, a motif of several highly homologous variants appeared characteristic of ankylosing spondylitis blood. Disease-linked clones were CD8+ and relatively rare in peripheral blood.

Construction of TCR beta libraries was performed using quantitative 5'-RACE with molecular barcodes. Via MiXCR, TCRdb re-called the 5' RACE reads, giving one row per CDR3 protein. Of over 700,000 distinct CDR3 sequences listed, roughly 19% are singletons. CDR3 length: 15 amino acids. Germline CDR1 reads LGHDT; CDR2 reads YNNKEL (reference sequence). V was trimmed by 2 bases and J by 1 base, leaving 11 bases between them. This clonotype was seen a few times. What it binds is unknown. This clonotype was sampled from a male donor with ankylosing spondylitis. The gene calls are TRBV3-1 and TRBJ1-1; unclear D gene. Sequencing used blood, either unsorted or a sorted T cell fraction (not recorded which). Here the CDR3 DNA reads TGTGCCAGCAGCCAATTTGAGTACGGGAACACTGAAGCTTTCTTT. Amino acid sequence: CASSQFEYGNTEAFF.